The entry that follows covers one TCR beta chain sequence. Its antigen is unidentified. There are 15 residues in the CDR3. Trimming took off 1 base at V and 4 bases at J, with 12 bases between the two ends. Per the germline V gene, CDR1 is SGHAT and CDR2 is FQNNGV. For TCRbeta, the library was prepared with unique molecular identifiers. One entry per CDR3 protein results from TCRdb running MiXCR on the PCR reads. The sample shows 70,000 to 95,000 distinct CDR3 sequences, 15% to 20% of them seen only once. The record originates from a study of T-cell reconstitution after alpha-beta-depleted transplantation in children. Study observations and caveats: Approximately two months post-transplant, alpha-beta T cells reportedly originated from several hundred expanded graft clones. Diversity and T-cell counts at one year after transplant derived mostly from new T cells. From surviving recipient T cells and thymic progenitors came the high day-60 TCRbeta diversity observed in some patients.

V and J are TRBV11-2 and TRBJ2-3; tentative D call: TRBD2 (6 bases). The receptor comes from a male patient aged 2-15 years who had a stem cell transplant for acute lymphoblastic leukemia, so the T cells may come from the graft donor. The sequencing used PBMCs, mostly from graft donor cells, collected 360 days after TCRalphabeta/CD19-depleted stem cell transplant. In DNA, the CDR3 is TGTGCCAGCAGCTTAGGGGGAGGTCGCGCAGATACGCAGTATTTT. Translation: CASSLGGGRADTQYF.